This T cell receptor beta chain was sequenced in a study of regulatory T cells in long-lasting Graves disease. About the study: Persistent Graves' disease meant over 5 years of antithyroid drugs with positive TSH receptor antibodies. General observations from the study: The study examined only peripheral blood, not thyroid tissue. Under persistent disease, TRBV28, TRBJ1-2 and TRBJ2-5 were used preferentially.

V was cut by 2 bases and J by 0 bases, with 13 bases left in between. Germline CDR1 is GTSNPN and CDR2 is SVGIG (reference sequence). The CDR3 totals 15 residues. The time point was: persistent/refractory GD, antithyroid drugs over 5 years with positive TRAb. RNA extracted from PBMCs served as the sequencing template. Approximately 9 milliliters of peripheral blood went into EDTA tubes. On this clonotype itself: Antigen unknown.

Arm-PCR of CDR3 regions and iRepertoire HTBI primers were the basis on which TCR beta libraries were built. One entry per CDR3 protein, called by TCRdb with MiXCR from the multiplex PCR reads. The sample has more than 650,000 distinct CDR3 sequences; around 30% are singletons. The sequence came from a female donor with Graves disease. The sequencing here drew on peripheral blood mononuclear cells (PBMCs), taken when the disease was refractory, from a patient treated with antithyroid drugs. The genes are TRBV30 and TRBJ1-1; D ambiguous. The CDR3 DNA is TGTGCCTGGAGTCCCGCCGCCCGAATGAACACTGAAGCTTTCTTT. As protein: CAWSPAARMNTEAFF.